The rows below give T cell receptor beta chains drawn from one sample of a study of OX40 agonist ivuxolimab in advanced cancers. Assay: immunoSEQ multiplex PCR; the TCRdb copy retains only in-frame clones and omits some. The sample records approximately 77,000 clones, about 80% being singletons. Sequenced here: CD4+ or CD8+ T cells sorted from blood, sampled in a trial of the OX40 agonist ivuxolimab. Receptor source: an adult with an advanced solid tumor such as melanoma, head and neck, liver or kidney cancer. Each CDR3 is given with its conserved first and last residue. D genes are given only for firm matches. Clone size appears in some rows only: once, few, many, or a class for an expanded clone.

abundance: -
len: 12
d_gene: -
j_gene: TRBJ2-1
v_gene: TRBV5-6
CDR3nt: TGTGCCAGCAGCTGGACCGGGGGTGAGCAGTTCTTC
CDR3aa: CASSWTGGEQFF

abundance: -
len: 13
d_gene: TRBD1
j_gene: TRBJ2-7
v_gene: TRBV7-2
CDR3nt: TGTGCCAGCAAGAACCGGGACAGCCAATTCCAGTACTTC
CDR3aa: CASKNRDSQFQYF

abundance: -
len: 16
d_gene: -
j_gene: TRBJ2-3
v_gene: TRBV7-2
CDR3nt: TGTGCCAGCAGCTTAGCCCCAGGCACAGGCACAGATACGCAGTATTTT
CDR3aa: CASSLAPGTGTDTQYF

abundance: -
len: 15
d_gene: -
j_gene: TRBJ2-6
v_gene: TRBV30
CDR3nt: TGTGCCCGGACTGAAGGGGGCTCTGGGGCCAACGTCCTGACTTTC
CDR3aa: CARTEGGSGANVLTF

abundance: -
len: 13
d_gene: -
j_gene: TRBJ1-1
v_gene: TRBV18
CDR3nt: TGTGCCAGCTCACCAGGGGGGCTCACTGAAGCTTTCTTT
CDR3aa: CASSPGGLTEAFF

abundance: -
len: 15
d_gene: TRBD2
j_gene: TRBJ2-7
v_gene: TRBV5-1
CDR3nt: TGCGCCAGCAAACAGGGGACTAGCGATTACTACGAGCAGTACTTC
CDR3aa: CASKQGTSDYYEQYF

abundance: -
len: 14
d_gene: -
j_gene: TRBJ1-2
v_gene: TRBV2
CDR3nt: TGTGCCAGCAGTGAACGACAGACGGTAGGCGGCTACACCTTC
CDR3aa: CASSERQTVGGYTF

abundance: -
len: 13
d_gene: -
j_gene: TRBJ2-2
v_gene: TRBV28
CDR3nt: TGTGCCAGCAGTCAATCGAACACCGGGGAGCTGTTTTTT
CDR3aa: CASSQSNTGELFF

abundance: -
len: 16
d_gene: -
j_gene: TRBJ1-2
v_gene: TRBV9
CDR3nt: TGTGCCAGCAGCGCCCCTTGGGGGGGGAAATACTATGGCTACACCTTC
CDR3aa: CASSAPWGGKYYGYTF

abundance: few
len: 11
d_gene: -
j_gene: TRBJ2-5
v_gene: TRBV2
CDR3nt: TGTGCCAGCAGTGAGGGAGAGACCCAGTACTTC
CDR3aa: CASSEGETQYF

abundance: -
len: 16
d_gene: TRBD1
j_gene: TRBJ2-5
v_gene: TRBV5-1
CDR3nt: TGCGCCAGCAGCCACACAGGGACAGGGGTCCAAGAGACCCAGTACTTC
CDR3aa: CASSHTGTGVQETQYF

abundance: -
len: 15
d_gene: TRBD1
j_gene: TRBJ2-7
v_gene: TRBV11-2
CDR3nt: TGTGCCAGCAGCTTAAGGGTGAGACAGGGGACAGTGCAGTACTTC
CDR3aa: CASSLRVRQGTVQYF

abundance: -
len: 14
d_gene: -
j_gene: TRBJ1-2
v_gene: TRBV19
CDR3nt: TGTGCCGCGTTCGGCAGGGCCCCCTACTATGGCTACACCTTC
CDR3aa: CAAFGRAPYYGYTF

abundance: -
len: 15
d_gene: -
j_gene: TRBJ1-1
v_gene: TRBV2
CDR3nt: TGTGCCAGCAGTGAGGCTGGGGGGCGGTGGGGTGAAGCTTTCTTT
CDR3aa: CASSEAGGRWGEAFF

abundance: -
len: 17
d_gene: -
j_gene: TRBJ2-7
v_gene: TRBV21-1
CDR3nt: TGTGCCAGCAGCAAAGCCAGAAGATGGTTTAGCTCCTACGAGCAGTACTTC
CDR3aa: CASSKARRWFSSYEQYF

abundance: -
len: 16
d_gene: TRBD2
j_gene: TRBJ2-1
v_gene: TRBV12-5
CDR3nt: TGTGCTAGTGGTTTGGTATCTGCGGGAGGGCCAGGTGAGCAGTTCTTC
CDR3aa: CASGLVSAGGPGEQFF

abundance: -
len: 16
d_gene: -
j_gene: TRBJ2-2
v_gene: TRBV4-3
CDR3nt: TGCGCCAGCAGCCAGCCTACCGGGACATTCACCGGGGAGCTGTTTTTT
CDR3aa: CASSQPTGTFTGELFF

abundance: -
len: 11
d_gene: -
j_gene: TRBJ1-2
v_gene: TRBV28
CDR3nt: TGTGCCAGCAGACGCACTTATGGCTACACCTTC
CDR3aa: CASRRTYGYTF

abundance: -
len: 13
d_gene: -
j_gene: TRBJ1-5
v_gene: TRBV28
CDR3nt: TGTGCCAGCAGTTTTGGGGGCAATCAGCCCCAGCATTTT
CDR3aa: CASSFGGNQPQHF